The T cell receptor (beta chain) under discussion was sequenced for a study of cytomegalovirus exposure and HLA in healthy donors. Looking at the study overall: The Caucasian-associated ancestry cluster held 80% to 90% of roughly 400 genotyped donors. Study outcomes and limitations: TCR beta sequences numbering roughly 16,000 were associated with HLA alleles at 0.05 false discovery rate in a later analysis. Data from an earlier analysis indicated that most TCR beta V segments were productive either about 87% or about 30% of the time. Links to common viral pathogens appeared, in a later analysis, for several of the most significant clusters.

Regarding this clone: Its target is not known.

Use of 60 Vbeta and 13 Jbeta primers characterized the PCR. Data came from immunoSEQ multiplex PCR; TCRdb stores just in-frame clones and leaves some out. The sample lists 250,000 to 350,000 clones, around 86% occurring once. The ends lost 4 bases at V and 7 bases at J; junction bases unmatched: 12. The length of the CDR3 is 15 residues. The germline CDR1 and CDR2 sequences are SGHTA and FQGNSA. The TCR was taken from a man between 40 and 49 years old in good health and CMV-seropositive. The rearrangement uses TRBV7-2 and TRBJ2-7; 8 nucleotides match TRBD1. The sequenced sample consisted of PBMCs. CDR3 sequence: CASSSPTGGFQEQYF. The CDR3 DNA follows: TGTGCCAGCAGCTCCCCTACAGGGGGGTTTCAGGAGCAGTACTTC.